The 13 T cell receptor beta chains given below trace back to one sample, sequenced in a study of blood T cell repertoires in COVID-19 (dated by TCRdb to the early 2020s). The library was made by the immunoSEQ multiplex PCR assay. Imported from immuneACCESS, the table was reduced by TCRdb to in-frame sequences with V and J called. These copies leave out some clones; in studies compared against another copy, an unresolved V gene accounts for under half, and the cause of the remainder is not known. Within this sample are tens of thousands of clones, with around three quarters of them counted one time only. The ten largest account for around 30% of the sample. Sequenced material: peripheral blood. The receptors shown here come from a woman older than 75 with active or convalescent COVID-19.

The chain is built from TRBV28 and TRBJ1-2; D is uncertain. With 6 bases removed from V and 2 bases from J, the gap between germline ends came to 10 bases. CDR1 and CDR2 from the germline V gene are MDHEN and SYDVKM. CDR3 length: 13 amino acids. The CDR3 sequence is CASSQEGNYGYTF. Here the CDR3 DNA reads TGTGCCAGCAGCCAGGAAGGAAACTATGGCTACACCTTC.

This rearrangement joins TRBV5-4 to TRBJ2-7, with TRBD2 as a possible D gene (6 bases). Germline-derived CDR1 and CDR2 are SGHNT and YYREEE (reference sequence). CDR3 length: 14 residues. Trimming cost V 4 bases and J 2 bases, with 13 bases left between them. The CDR3 DNA follows: TGTGCCAGCAGCACGGGACTGACGACCTACGAGCAGTACTTC. As protein: CASSTGLTTYEQYF.

The chain has TRBV11-2 and TRBJ2-1; D might be TRBD2 (6 bases). V lost 4 bases to trimming and J lost 1 base, with 14 bases between them. This CDR3 spans 16 amino acids. CDR1 and CDR2 (germline): SGHAT, FQNNGV. CDR3 sequence (DNA): TGTGCCAGCAGCTCGAGGAGGGGATGGTCCTACAATGAGCAGTTCTTC. Residues: CASSSRRGWSYNEQFF. The variable domain in full, with the rest retrieved from reference TRBV11-2 and TRBJ2-1, is EAGVAQSPRYKIIEKRQSVAFWCNPISGHATLYWYQQILGQGPKLLIQFQNNGVVDDSQLPKDRFSAERLKGVDSTLKIQPAKLEDSAVYLCASSSRRGWSYNEQFFGPGTRLTVL.

V usage is TRBV27 and J usage is TRBJ1-1, with D perhaps matching TRBD1 (5 bases). The germline V gene has CDR1 MNHEY and CDR2 SMNVEV (reference sequence). V was clipped by 5 bases and J by 5 bases, with 18 bases between them. This CDR3 has 15 amino acids. The CDR3 spells CASSPRGGEGTEAFF. CDR3 DNA sequence: TGTGCCAGCAGTCCCCGGGGAGGGGAGGGTACTGAAGCTTTCTTT.

V is TRBV5-4 and J is TRBJ2-5, with a possible D match to TRBD2 (7 bases). The germline gives CDR1 SGHNT, CDR2 YYREEE (reference sequence). This CDR3 has 15 residues. Trimming took 2 bases from V and 0 from J, leaving 11 bases between them. The CDR3 bases are TGTGCCAGCAGCTTAGGGAGGGGGTACCAAGAGACCCAGTACTTC. This codes for CASSLGRGYQETQYF.

This chain uses TRBV6-5 with TRBJ2-1; 7 bases are shared with TRBD1. CDR3 length equals 12 residues. With V trimmed by 9 bases and J by 10 bases, 9 bases remained unmatched. Germline CDR1 and CDR2: MNHEY and SVGAGI. The CDR3 spells CASSLIGGEQFF. In DNA form, the CDR3 reads TGTGCCAGTTCCCTTATAGGGGGCGAGCAGTTCTTC.

The chain links TRBV6-5 to TRBJ1-4, with a tentative D call TRBD1 (6 bases). Trimming removed 6 bases at V and 8 bases at J, with 19 bases between. Germline V lookup: CDR1 MNHEY, CDR2 SVGAGI. The CDR3 sequence is 15 residues long. The CDR3 region is CASRNGGAMSEKLFF. The CDR3 DNA follows: TGTGCCAGCAGAAACGGGGGGGCGATGAGCGAAAAACTGTTTTTT.

The genes are TRBV7-8 and TRBJ1-3; no definite D call. The CDR3 sequence is 13 residues long. Trimming cost V 5 bases and J 6 bases, with 11 bases left between them. Germline V gene lookup returns CDR1 SGHVS and CDR2 FQNEAQ. The CDR3 region is CASSLTGENTIYF. DNA for the CDR3: TGTGCCAGCAGCCTCACCGGGGAAAACACCATATATTTT.

V gene TRBV10-2 combines with J gene TRBJ2-1; D remains ambiguous. V shed 0 bases and J shed 4 bases, with 4 bases lying between them. CDR1 is WSHSY and CDR2 is SAAADI in the germline V gene. The CDR3 runs 13 residues. CDR3 in amino acids: CASSESRYNEQFF. The CDR3 coding sequence is TGCGCCAGCAGTGAGTCTAGATACAATGAGCAGTTCTTC.

The chain's CDR3 is CASSSAGTGGDGYTF. CDR3 sequence (DNA): TGTGCCAGCAGTAGTGCAGGGACAGGGGGCGATGGCTACACCTTC. This chain uses TRBV27 with TRBJ1-2, with 12 nucleotides matching TRBD1. With V trimmed by 5 bases and J by 6 bases, 7 bases remained unmatched. Looked up from germline, CDR1 is MNHEY and CDR2 is SMNVEV (reference sequence). CDR3 size: 15 residues.

V usage is TRBV6-5 and J usage is TRBJ1-5; 8 nucleotides align to TRBD1. Per the germline V gene, CDR1 is MNHEY and CDR2 is SVGAGI. The ends lost 6 bases at V and 1 base at J; junction bases unmatched: 2. There are 14 residues in the CDR3. CDR3 loop: CASRDRESNQPQHF. The DNA for the CDR3 is TGTGCCAGCAGGGACAGGGAAAGCAATCAGCCCCAGCATTTT.

The CDR3 sequence: CSASLQGNSYEQYF. CDR3 sequence (DNA): TGCAGTGCTAGTTTACAGGGGAACTCCTACGAGCAGTACTTC. This chain uses TRBV20-1 with TRBJ2-7; 7 bases are a match to TRBD1. Germline V gene lookup returns CDR1 DFQATT and CDR2 SNEGSKA (reference sequence). The CDR3 runs to 14 residues. V trimming: 3 bases; J trimming: 0 bases; junction bases outside the gene matches: 5.

The V and J genes are TRBV10-3 and TRBJ1-1, with unresolved D. CDR3 length equals 14 residues. CDR1 and CDR2 from the germline V gene are ENHRY and SYGVKD. V was pared by 3 bases and J by 0 bases, with 8 bases between. CDR3 DNA sequence: TGTGCCATCAGTGAAACAGAAATGAACACTGAAGCTTTCTTT. Translated: CAISETEMNTEAFF.